The present T cell receptor (beta chain) was sequenced within a study of blood T cell repertoires in COVID-19. At the level of the study: There were acute and convalescent COVID-19 samples, and they came from the United States, Italy and Spain.

Assay: immunoSEQ multiplex PCR; the TCRdb copy retains only in-frame clones and omits some. The table includes around 97,000 clones, over 65% detected once. Germline V gene lookup returns CDR1 MDHEN and CDR2 SYDVKM. The CDR3 covers 17 residues. The V end lost 5 bases, the J end lost 0 bases, and 17 bases lay between the germline ends. Specimen: peripheral blood. The source is a human donor in a cohort sampled during active COVID-19. The rearrangement links TRBV28 to TRBJ1-3, with a weak D call TRBD1 (6 bases). The chain's CDR3 is CASSLPGQIPSGNTIYF. DNA for the CDR3: TGTGCCAGCAGTCTCCCAGGACAGATCCCCTCTGGAAACACCATATATTTT.